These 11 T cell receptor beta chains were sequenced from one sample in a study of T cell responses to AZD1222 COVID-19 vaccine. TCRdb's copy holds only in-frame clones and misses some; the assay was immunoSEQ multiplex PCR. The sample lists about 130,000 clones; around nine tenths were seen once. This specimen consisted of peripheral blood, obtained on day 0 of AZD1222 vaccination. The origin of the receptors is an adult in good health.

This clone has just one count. CDR3: CASLGGGSLGANVLTF. CDR3 nucleotide sequence: TGTGCCAGCCTTGGCGGCGGTAGCCTGGGGGCCAACGTCCTGACTTTC. This chain uses TRBV2 with TRBJ2-6; D unresolved. From germline, CDR1 is SNHLY and CDR2 FYNNEI. Trimming took off 8 bases at V and 4 bases at J, with 18 bases between the two ends. This CDR3 has 16 residues.

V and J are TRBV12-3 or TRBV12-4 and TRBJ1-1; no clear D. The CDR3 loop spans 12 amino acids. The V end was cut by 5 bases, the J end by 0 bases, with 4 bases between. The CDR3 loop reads CASSPLNTEAFF. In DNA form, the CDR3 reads TGTGCCAGCAGTCCATTGAACACTGAAGCTTTCTTT.

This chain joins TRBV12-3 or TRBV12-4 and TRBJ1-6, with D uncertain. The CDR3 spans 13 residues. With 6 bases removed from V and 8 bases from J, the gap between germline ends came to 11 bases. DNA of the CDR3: TGTGCCAGCAGCCCCCTAAGGGATTCACCCCTCCACTTT. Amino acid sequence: CASSPLRDSPLHF.

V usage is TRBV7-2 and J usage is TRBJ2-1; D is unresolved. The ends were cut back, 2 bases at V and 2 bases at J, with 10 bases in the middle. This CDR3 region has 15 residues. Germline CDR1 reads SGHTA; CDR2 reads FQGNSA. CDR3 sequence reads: CASSLNPPAYNEQFF. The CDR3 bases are TGTGCCAGCAGCTTAAACCCACCCGCCTACAATGAGCAGTTCTTC. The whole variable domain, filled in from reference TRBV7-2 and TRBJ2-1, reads GAGVSQSPSNKVTEKGKDVELRCDPISGHTALYWYRQSLGQGLEFLIYFQGNSAPDKSGLPSDRFSAERTGGSVSTLTIQRTQQEDSAVYLCASSLNPPAYNEQFFGPGTRLTVL.

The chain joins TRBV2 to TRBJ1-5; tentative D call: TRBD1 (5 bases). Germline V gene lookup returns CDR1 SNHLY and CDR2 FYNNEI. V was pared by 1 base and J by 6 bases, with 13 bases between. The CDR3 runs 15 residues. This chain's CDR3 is CASSEERQGSQPQHF. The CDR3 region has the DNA TGTGCCAGCAGTGAAGAGAGGCAGGGAAGTCAGCCCCAGCATTTT. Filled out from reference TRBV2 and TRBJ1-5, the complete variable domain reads EPEVTQTPSHQVTQMGQEVILRCVPISNHLYFYWYRQILGQKVEFLVSFYNNEISEKSEIFDDQFSVERPDGSNFTLKIRSTKLEDSAMYFCASSEERQGSQPQHFGDGTRLSIL.

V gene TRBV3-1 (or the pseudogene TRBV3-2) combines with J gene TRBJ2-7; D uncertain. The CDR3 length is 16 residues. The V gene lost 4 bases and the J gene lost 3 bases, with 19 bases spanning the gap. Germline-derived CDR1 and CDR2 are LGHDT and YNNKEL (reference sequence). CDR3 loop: CASSPLPGLGHYEQYF. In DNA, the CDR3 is TGTGCCAGCAGCCCATTGCCGGGTCTAGGCCACTACGAGCAGTACTTC.

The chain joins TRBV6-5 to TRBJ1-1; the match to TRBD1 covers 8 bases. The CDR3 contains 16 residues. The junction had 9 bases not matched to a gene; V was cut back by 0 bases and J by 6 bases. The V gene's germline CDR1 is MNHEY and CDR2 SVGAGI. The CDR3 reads CASSYSISGGEAEAFF. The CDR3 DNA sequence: TGTGCCAGCAGTTACTCGATTTCAGGGGGCGAGGCTGAAGCTTTCTTT.

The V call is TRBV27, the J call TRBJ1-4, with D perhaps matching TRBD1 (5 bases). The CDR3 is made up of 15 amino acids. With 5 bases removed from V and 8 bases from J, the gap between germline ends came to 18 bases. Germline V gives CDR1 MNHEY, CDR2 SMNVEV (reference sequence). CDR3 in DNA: TGTGCCAGCAGTCCCAGACGGGACTTGGAAGAAAAACTGTTTTTT. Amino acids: CASSPRRDLEEKLFF.

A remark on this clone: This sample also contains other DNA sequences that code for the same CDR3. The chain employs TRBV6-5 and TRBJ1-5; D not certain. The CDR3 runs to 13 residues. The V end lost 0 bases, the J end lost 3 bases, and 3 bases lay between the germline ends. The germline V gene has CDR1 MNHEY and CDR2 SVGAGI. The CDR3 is CASSYSNNQPQHF. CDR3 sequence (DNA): TGTGCCAGCAGTTACTCAAACAATCAGCCCCAGCATTTT.

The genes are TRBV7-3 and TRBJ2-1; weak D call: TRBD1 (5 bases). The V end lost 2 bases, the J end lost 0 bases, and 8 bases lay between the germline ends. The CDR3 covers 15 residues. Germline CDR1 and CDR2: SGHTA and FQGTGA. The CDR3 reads CASSLGAFSYNEQFF. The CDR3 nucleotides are TGTGCCAGCAGCTTAGGGGCTTTCTCCTACAATGAGCAGTTCTTC.

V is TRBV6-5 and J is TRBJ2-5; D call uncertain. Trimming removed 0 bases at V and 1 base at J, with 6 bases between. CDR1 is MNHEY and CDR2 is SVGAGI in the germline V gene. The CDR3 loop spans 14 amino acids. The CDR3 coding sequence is TGTGCCAGCAGTTACTCTGACGGCCAAGAGACCCAGTACTTC. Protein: CASSYSDGQETQYF.